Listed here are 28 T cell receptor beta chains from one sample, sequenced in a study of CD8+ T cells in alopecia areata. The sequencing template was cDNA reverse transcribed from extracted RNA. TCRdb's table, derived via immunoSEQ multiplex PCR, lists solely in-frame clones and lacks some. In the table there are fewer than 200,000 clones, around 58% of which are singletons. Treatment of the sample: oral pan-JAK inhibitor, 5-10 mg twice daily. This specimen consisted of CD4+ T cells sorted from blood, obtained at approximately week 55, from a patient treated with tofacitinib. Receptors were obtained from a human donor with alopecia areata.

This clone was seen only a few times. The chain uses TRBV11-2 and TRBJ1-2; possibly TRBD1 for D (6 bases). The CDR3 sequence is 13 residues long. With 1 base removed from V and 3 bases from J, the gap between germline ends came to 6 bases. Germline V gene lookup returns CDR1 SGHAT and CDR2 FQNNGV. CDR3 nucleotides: TGTGCCAGCAGCTTAGGACAGGACTATGGCTACACCTTC. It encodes CASSLGQDYGYTF.

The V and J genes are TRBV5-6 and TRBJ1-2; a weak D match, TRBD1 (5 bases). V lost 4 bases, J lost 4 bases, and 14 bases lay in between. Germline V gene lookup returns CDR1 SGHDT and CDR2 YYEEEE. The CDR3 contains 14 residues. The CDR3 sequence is CASSHGSGSYGYTF. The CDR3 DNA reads TGTGCCAGCAGCCATGGCTCAGGGAGCTATGGCTACACCTTC. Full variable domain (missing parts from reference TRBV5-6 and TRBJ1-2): DAGVTQSPTHLIKTRGQQVTLRCSPKSGHDTVSWYQQALGQGPQFIFQYYEEEERQRGNFPDRFSGHQFPNYSSELNVNALLLGDSALYLCASSHGSGSYGYTFGSGTRLTVV.

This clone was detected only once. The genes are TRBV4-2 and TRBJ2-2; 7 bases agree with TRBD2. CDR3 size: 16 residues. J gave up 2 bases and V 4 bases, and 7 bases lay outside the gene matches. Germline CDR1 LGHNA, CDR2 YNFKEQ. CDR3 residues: CASSPLAGHNTGELFF. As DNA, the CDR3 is TGTGCCAGCAGCCCCTTAGCGGGCCATAACACCGGGGAGCTGTTTTTT.

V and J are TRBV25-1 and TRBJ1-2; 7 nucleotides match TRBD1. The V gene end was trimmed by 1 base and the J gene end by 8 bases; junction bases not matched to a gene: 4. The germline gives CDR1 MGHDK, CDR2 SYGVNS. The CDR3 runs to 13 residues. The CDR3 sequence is CASSESTGEGYTF. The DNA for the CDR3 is TGTGCCAGCAGTGAATCAACAGGGGAGGGCTACACCTTC.

The CDR3 here is CASSLPDLTGYTF. DNA for the CDR3: TGTGCCAGCAGCTTACCGGACCTCACAGGCTACACCTTC. The chain joins TRBV11-2 to TRBJ1-2; D is undetermined. CDR3 length: 13 amino acids. Germline V gene lookup returns CDR1 SGHAT and CDR2 FQNNGV. V was cut by 2 bases and J by 8 bases, with 12 bases left in between. The full variable domain, in which reference TRBV11-2 and TRBJ1-2 provide the parts outside the CDR3, is EAGVAQSPRYKIIEKRQSVAFWCNPISGHATLYWYQQILGQGPKLLIQFQNNGVVDDSQLPKDRFSAERLKGVDSTLKIQPAKLEDSAVYLCASSLPDLTGYTFGSGTRLTVV.

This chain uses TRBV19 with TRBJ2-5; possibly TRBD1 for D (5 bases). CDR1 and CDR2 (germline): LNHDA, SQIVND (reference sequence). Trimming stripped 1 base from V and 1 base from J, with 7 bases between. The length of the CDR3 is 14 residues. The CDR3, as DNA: TGTGCCAGTAGTATAGGGGGCAGCCAAGAGACCCAGTACTTC. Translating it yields CASSIGGSQETQYF. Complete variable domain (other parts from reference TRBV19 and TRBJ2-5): DGGITQSPKYLFRKEGQNVTLSCEQNLNHDAMYWYRQDPGQGLRLIYYSQIVNDFQKGDIAEGYSVSREKKESFPLTVTSAQKNPTAFYLCASSIGGSQETQYFGPGTRLLVL.

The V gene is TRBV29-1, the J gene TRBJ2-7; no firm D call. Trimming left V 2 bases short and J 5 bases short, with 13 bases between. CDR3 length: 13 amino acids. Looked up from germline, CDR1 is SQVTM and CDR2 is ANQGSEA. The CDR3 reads CSVERAVGHEQYF. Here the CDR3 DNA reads TGCAGCGTTGAACGCGCCGTGGGTCACGAGCAGTACTTC.

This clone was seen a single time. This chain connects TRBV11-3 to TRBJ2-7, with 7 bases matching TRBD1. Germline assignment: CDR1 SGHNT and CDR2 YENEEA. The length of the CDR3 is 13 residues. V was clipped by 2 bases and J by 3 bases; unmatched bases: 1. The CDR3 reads CASSLQGDYEQYF. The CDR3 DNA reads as TGTGCCAGCAGCTTACAGGGGGACTACGAGCAGTACTTC.

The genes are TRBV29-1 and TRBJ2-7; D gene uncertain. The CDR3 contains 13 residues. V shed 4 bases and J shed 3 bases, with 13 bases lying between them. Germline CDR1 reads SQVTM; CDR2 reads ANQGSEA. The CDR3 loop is CSVGTPRIYEQYF. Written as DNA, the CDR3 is TGCAGCGTTGGAACACCACGAATCTACGAGCAGTACTTC.

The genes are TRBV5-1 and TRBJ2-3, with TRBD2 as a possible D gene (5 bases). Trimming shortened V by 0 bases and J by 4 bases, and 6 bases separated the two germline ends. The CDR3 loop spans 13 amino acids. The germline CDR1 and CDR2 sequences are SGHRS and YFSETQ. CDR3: CASSLVGADTQYF. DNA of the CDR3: TGCGCCAGCAGCTTGGTCGGGGCAGATACGCAGTATTTT. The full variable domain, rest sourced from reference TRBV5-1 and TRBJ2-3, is KAGVTQTPRYLIKTRGQQVTLSCSPISGHRSVSWYQQTPGQGLQFLFEYFSETQRNKGNFPGRFSGRQFSNSRSEMNVSTLELGDSALYLCASSLVGADTQYFGPGTRLTVL.

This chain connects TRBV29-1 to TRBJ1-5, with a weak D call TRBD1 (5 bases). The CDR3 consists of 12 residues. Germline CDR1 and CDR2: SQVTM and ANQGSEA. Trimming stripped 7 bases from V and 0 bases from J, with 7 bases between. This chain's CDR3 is CSGGDSNQPQHF. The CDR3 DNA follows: TGCAGCGGAGGGGATAGCAATCAGCCCCAGCATTTT.

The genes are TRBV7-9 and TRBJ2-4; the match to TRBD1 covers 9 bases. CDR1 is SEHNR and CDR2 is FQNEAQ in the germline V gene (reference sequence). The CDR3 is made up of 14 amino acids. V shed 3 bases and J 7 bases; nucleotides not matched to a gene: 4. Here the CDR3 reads CASSLDRGRNIQYF. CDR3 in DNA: TGTGCCAGCAGCTTGGACAGGGGTAGGAACATTCAGTACTTC.

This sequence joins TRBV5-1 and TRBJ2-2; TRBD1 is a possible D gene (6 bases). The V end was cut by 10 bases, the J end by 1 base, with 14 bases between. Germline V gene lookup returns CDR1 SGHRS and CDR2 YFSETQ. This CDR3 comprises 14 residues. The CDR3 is CAEGDRRNTGELFF. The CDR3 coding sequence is TGCGCCGAAGGTGACAGGAGGAACACCGGGGAGCTGTTTTTT.

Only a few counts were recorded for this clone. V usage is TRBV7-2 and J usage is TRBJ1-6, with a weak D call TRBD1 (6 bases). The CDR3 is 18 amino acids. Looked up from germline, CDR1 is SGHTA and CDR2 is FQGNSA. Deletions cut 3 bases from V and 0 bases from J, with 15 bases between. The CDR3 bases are TGTGCCAGCAGCTTGCACAGGGAGGCGTCCTCCTATAATTCACCCCTCCACTTT. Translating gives CASSLHREASSYNSPLHF.

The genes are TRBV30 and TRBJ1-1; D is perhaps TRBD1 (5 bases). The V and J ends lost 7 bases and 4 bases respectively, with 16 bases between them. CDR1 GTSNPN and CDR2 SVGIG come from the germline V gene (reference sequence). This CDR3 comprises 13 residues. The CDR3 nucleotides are TGTGCCTCGAGGCGGCAGGGAGTCACTGAAGCTTTCTTT. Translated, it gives CASRRQGVTEAFF.

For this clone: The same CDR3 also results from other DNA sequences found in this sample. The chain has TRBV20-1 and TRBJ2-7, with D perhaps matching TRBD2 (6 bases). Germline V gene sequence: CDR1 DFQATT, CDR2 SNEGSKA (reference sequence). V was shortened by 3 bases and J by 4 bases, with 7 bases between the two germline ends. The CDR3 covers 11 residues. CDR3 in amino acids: CSARGGYEQYF. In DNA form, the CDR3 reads TGCAGTGCTAGGGGGGGTTACGAGCAGTACTTC.

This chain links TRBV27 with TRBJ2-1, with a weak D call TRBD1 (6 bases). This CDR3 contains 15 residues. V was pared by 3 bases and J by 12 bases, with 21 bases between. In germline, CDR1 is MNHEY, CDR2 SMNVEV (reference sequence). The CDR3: CASSFGGPSTPWQFF. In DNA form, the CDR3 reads TGTGCCAGCAGTTTTGGGGGCCCTAGCACGCCTTGGCAGTTCTTC.

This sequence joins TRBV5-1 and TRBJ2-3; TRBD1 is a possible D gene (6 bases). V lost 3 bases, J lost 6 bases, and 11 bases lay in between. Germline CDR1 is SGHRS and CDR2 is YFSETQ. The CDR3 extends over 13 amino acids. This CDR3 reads CASSSTGKDTQYF. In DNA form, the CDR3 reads TGCGCCAGCAGCTCAACAGGGAAGGATACGCAGTATTTT.

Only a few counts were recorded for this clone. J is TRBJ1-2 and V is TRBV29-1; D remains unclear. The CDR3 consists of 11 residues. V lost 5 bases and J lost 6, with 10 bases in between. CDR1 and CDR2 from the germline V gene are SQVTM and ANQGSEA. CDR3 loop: CSVLSGNGYTF. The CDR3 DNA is TGCAGCGTTCTTTCCGGGAATGGCTACACCTTC.

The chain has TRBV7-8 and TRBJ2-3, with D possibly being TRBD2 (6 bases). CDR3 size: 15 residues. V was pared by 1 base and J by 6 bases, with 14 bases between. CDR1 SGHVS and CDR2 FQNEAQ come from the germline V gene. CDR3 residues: CASSLDSAGKDTQYF. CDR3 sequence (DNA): TGTGCCAGCAGCTTAGATTCCGCGGGGAAGGATACGCAGTATTTT.

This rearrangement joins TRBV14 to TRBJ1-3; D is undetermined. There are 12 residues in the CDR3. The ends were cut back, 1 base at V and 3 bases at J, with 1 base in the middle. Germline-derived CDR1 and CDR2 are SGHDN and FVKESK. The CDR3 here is CASSQVGNTIYF. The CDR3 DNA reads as TGTGCCAGCAGCCAAGTTGGAAACACCATATATTTT.

The chain's CDR3 is CASSRTTGTNYGYTF. CDR3 in DNA: TGTGCCAGCAGCCGGACAACCGGGACAAACTATGGCTACACCTTC. V usage is TRBV2 and J usage is TRBJ1-2, with D possibly matching TRBD1 (6 bases). Germline values: CDR1 SNHLY, CDR2 FYNNEI. V gave up 6 bases and J gave up 2 bases, with 16 bases separating them. CDR3 size: 15 residues.

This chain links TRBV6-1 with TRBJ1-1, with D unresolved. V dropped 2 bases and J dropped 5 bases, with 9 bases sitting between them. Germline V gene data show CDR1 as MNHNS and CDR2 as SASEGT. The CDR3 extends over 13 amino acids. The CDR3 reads CASSENSGTEAFF. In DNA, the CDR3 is TGTGCCAGCAGTGAAAACTCGGGAACTGAAGCTTTCTTT.

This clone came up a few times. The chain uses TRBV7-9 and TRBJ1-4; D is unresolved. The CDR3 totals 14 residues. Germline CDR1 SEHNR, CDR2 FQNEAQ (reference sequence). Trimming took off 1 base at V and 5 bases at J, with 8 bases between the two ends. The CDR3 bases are TGTGCCAGCAGCTTAGTTGGCGAAAATGAAAAACTGTTTTTT. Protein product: CASSLVGENEKLFF.

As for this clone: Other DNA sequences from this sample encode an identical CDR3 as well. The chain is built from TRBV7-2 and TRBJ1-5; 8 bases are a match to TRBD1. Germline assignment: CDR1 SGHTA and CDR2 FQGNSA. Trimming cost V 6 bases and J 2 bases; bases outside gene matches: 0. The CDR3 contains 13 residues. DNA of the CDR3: TGTGCCAGCAGACAGGGGGGCAATCAGCCCCAGCATTTT. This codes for CASRQGGNQPQHF. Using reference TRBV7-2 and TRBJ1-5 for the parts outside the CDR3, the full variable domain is GAGVSQSPSNKVTEKGKDVELRCDPISGHTALYWYRQSLGQGLEFLIYFQGNSAPDKSGLPSDRFSAERTGGSVSTLTIQRTQQEDSAVYLCASRQGGNQPQHFGDGTRLSIL.

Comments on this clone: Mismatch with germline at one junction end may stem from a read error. The CDR3 DNA follows: TGTGCCAGCACCTTAAGGCGGGGACAGGGGAGCAATGAGCAGTTCTTC. Its translation is CASTLRRGQGSNEQFF. The chain carries TRBV7-8 and TRBJ2-1, with 10 positions matching TRBD1. CDR3 length: 16 amino acids. Germline V gives CDR1 SGHVS, CDR2 FQNEAQ.

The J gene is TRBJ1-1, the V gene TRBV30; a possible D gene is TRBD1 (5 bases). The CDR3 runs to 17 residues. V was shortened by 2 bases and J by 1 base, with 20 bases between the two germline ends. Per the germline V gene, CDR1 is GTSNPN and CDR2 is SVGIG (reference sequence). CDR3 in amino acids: CAWSNPGTGPWNTEAFF. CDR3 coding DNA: TGTGCCTGGAGTAATCCGGGTACGGGGCCCTGGAACACTGAAGCTTTCTTT.

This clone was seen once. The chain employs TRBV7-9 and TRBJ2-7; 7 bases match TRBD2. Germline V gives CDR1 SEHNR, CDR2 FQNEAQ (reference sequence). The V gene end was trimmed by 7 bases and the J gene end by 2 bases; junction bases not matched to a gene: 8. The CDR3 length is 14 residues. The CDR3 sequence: CASTLGTKTYEQYF. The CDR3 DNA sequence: TGTGCCAGCACCCTTGGGACTAAGACCTACGAGCAGTACTTC.